This TCR beta chain was captured in a study of blood T cell repertoires in COVID-19 (dated by TCRdb to about 2020). Looking at the study overall: Samples from collaborators originated in the United States, Italy and Spain and spanned both the acute and convalescent phases of COVID-19. Deeply sampled blood TCRbeta repertoires from subjects exposed to, actively infected with, or recovered from COVID-19 were included in the dataset. Sample metadata almost always included a de-identified subject ID, COVID-19 status, age in years and sex. The samples were drawn from the first 160 participants of the ongoing ImmuneRACE study and from about 1,200 subjects provided by 6 global collaborators. HLA class I and class II types, where available, came from metadata supplied by the sample provider rather than from assay-based typing. The material from the prospective study consisted of cDNA or gDNA derived from T cells, B-cell-depleted T cells, or PBMCs. A freely available public database, intended as a resource for researchers studying the immune response to SARS-CoV-2, is where the repertoires were released.

The germline V gene encodes CDR1 SGHKS and CDR2 YYEKEE (reference sequence). V drops 4 bases and J drops 3 bases, leaving 13 bases in between. Taken from cysteine to phenylalanine, the CDR3 has 14 residues. Only the CDR3 part of the read is kept: 42 bases, read in frame from the first base. Study-wide findings and limitations: The amount of clinical and demographic metadata varied by source and participant and was provided uncurated.

Participants in the prospective study were aged about 18 to 95 years, lived in some 24 United States geographic areas, and enrolled through a virtual design. To assign participants to cohorts, the prospective study relied on clinical history that participants themselves reported in a screening survey and a study questionnaire. A participant counted as exposed if, within 2 weeks of entering the study, that participant had been in contact with someone who had a PCR-confirmed or clinician-diagnosed COVID-19 case. In the prospective study, mobile phlebotomists collected whole blood, serum and a nasopharyngeal or oropharyngeal swab from each participant. Participants in the prospective study had the option to provide additional blood draws and questionnaires over a roughly 2-month period. Blood samples from the prospective study were shipped frozen or at room temperature prior to DNA extraction. TCRbeta CDR3 regions were amplified from genomic DNA using the immunoSEQ Assay, a bias-controlled multiplex PCR. In the original analysis: The number of nucleated cells in each sample was estimated from the amplification of reference gene primers within the assay. Sequence reads were collapsed and filtered to measure the absolute abundance of every unique TCRbeta CDR3 rearrangement. For each sample, productive Simpson clonality was calculated as the square root of Simpson's diversity index across productive rearrangements. TCRdb obtained this table from immuneACCESS and retained in-frame rearrangements with V and J assigned. These tables miss some clones; where compared with another copy, unresolved V genes account for less than half of the shortfall, and the remainder is unexplained. The D gene and trimming were derived from the DNA, and the V and J assignments and clone size from that table. Recorded for this sample are under 300,000 clones; about 87% of them occurred a single time. Around 3.1% of the sample goes to the ten largest clones.

Only a few counts were recorded for this clone. This clone's antigen is unknown. No quality values exist for individual bases; no much larger clone is one base distant. This sequence uses TRBV5-5 and TRBJ1-1, and the D gene may be TRBD1, 6 bases matching. Source material: PBMCs or T cells enriched from blood (not recorded which). This receptor was identified in a woman aged 40 to 50 who had been exposed to COVID-19. For the CDR3, the sequence is CASSNGPGDTEAFF. The sequence in DNA is TGTGCCAGCAGCAACGGCCCAGGGGACACTGAAGCTTTCTTT. Reference TRBV5-5 and TRBJ1-1 proteins supply the regions before and after the CDR3; the full variable domain is: DAGVTQSPTHLIKTRGQQVTLRCSPISGHKSVSWYQQVLGQGPQFIFQYYEKEERGRGNFPDRFSARQFPNYSSELNVNALLLGDSALYLCASSNGPGDTEAFFGQGTRLTVV.